This TCR beta chain was captured by sequencing in a study of blood T cell repertoires in COVID-19. On the study more broadly: Specimens from acute and convalescent COVID-19 originated in the United States, Italy and Spain. The analysed material was cDNA or gDNA that came from T cells, B-cell-depleted T cells, or PBMCs.

Authors' analysis steps: Using reference gene primer amplification, nucleated cell counts were estimated. TCRdb's copy holds only in-frame clones and misses some; the assay was immunoSEQ multiplex PCR. The V and J calls and the clone size are those of that table, but D and trimming were determined from the DNA. The sample lists roughly 150,000 clones, roughly 90% occurring once. The CDR3 loop spans 19 amino acids. V lost 4 bases to trimming and J lost 0 bases; unmatched junction nucleotides: 10. Germline loops: CDR1 SGHTA, CDR2 FQGNSA. This clone was counted a single time. V is TRBV7-2 and J is TRBJ2-3; 13 nucleotides match TRBD2. The sequencing sample was made of peripheral blood. The TCR comes from a man between 60 and 70 years old with acute or convalescent COVID-19. As DNA, the CDR3 is TGTGCCAGCAGCTGGGGGAGACTAGCGGGGGGAGCTAGCACAGATACGCAGTATTTT. Amino acid sequence: CASSWGRLAGGASTDTQYF. Supplemented by reference TRBV7-2 and TRBJ2-3, the full variable domain reads GAGVSQSPSNKVTEKGKDVELRCDPISGHTALYWYRQSLGQGLEFLIYFQGNSAPDKSGLPSDRFSAERTGGSVSTLTIQRTQQEDSAVYLCASSWGRLAGGASTDTQYFGPGTRLTVL.